These 5 T cell receptor beta chains were all obtained from the same sample, sequenced in a study of spatial heterogeneity in lung cancer. MiXCR, run by TCRdb on the 5' RACE reads, gives a single entry per CDR3 protein. The data contain about 15,000 distinct CDR3 sequences, 10% to 14% of them singletons. The time point here: sample taken at primary tumor resection. Unsorted samples of tumor, nontumor lung or frozen PBMC had their whole RNA sequenced. The sample in question was PBMCs, obtained at surgery. The receptors originated from a female donor with early-stage non-small cell lung cancer.

This clonotype was observed a few times. The genes are TRBV18 and TRBJ2-1; 7 nucleotides match TRBD1. V trimming: 3 bases; J trimming: 6 bases; junction bases outside the gene matches: 11. CDR1 and CDR2 from the germline V gene are KGHSH and LQKENI. This CDR3 contains 16 residues. CDR3 in DNA: TGTGCCAGCTCACCGGACCCGGGACAGAGTGGCAATGAGCAGTTCTTC. Translating it yields CASSPDPGQSGNEQFF.

The chain couples TRBV6-1 to TRBJ1-5; D is unresolved. V was clipped by 4 bases and J by 5 bases, with 12 bases between them. The CDR3 is 14 amino acids. Germline V lookup: CDR1 MNHNS, CDR2 SASEGT. CDR3 region: CASSVTKRDQPQHF. The CDR3 DNA reads as TGTGCCAGCAGTGTCACAAAGAGGGATCAGCCCCAGCATTTT.

The sample holds many counts of this clonotype. The chain is built from TRBV20-1 and TRBJ2-1; 8 bases are shared with TRBD2. Germline values: CDR1 DFQATT, CDR2 SNEGSKA (reference sequence). This CDR3 region has 16 residues. V was pared by 5 bases and J by 7 bases, with 16 bases of the junction left unmatched. CDR3 DNA sequence: TGCAGTGCTTTCTCCGTGCGGGGGGCGGGGAAAAATGAGCAGTTCTTC. It encodes CSAFSVRGAGKNEQFF.

The sample holds many counts of this clonotype. The V gene is TRBV4-1, the J gene TRBJ1-4; a weak D match, TRBD1 (5 bases). The CDR3 runs to 14 residues. Germline lookup yields CDR1 MGHRA and CDR2 YSYEKL. V lost 5 bases to trimming and J lost 6 bases, with 13 bases between them. The CDR3 DNA is TGCGCCAGCAGCTCGTTGGGGGGTCATGAAAAACTGTTTTTT. It codes for CASSSLGGHEKLFF.

In its sample, this clonotype was seen many times. The chain is built from TRBV19 and TRBJ1-5, with 9 bases lining up with TRBD1. This CDR3 is 17 amino acids long. The J segment lost 7 bases and the V segment lost 5 bases, leaving 15 bases of the junction unmatched. The V gene's germline CDR1 is LNHDA and CDR2 SQIVND (reference sequence). CDR3: CASSAGTSGTGKQPQHF. The CDR3 bases are TGTGCCAGTAGTGCAGGTACCTCCGGGACAGGGAAACAGCCCCAGCATTTT. The whole variable domain, remainder taken from reference TRBV19 and TRBJ1-5, is DGGITQSPKYLFRKEGQNVTLSCEQNLNHDAMYWYRQDPGQGLRLIYYSQIVNDFQKGDIAEGYSVSREKKESFPLTVTSAQKNPTAFYLCASSAGTSGTGKQPQHFGDGTRLSIL.